This entry is about one T cell receptor beta chain. This entry belongs to a study of blood T cell repertoires in COVID-19. Germline V gene data show CDR1 as LGHDT and CDR2 as YNNKEL (reference sequence). Trimming stripped 4 bases from V and 0 bases from J, with 10 bases between. The CDR3 runs 15 residues. Produced via immunoSEQ multiplex PCR; TCRdb's table is partial and in-frame only. The sample lists over 250,000 clones; roughly 88% were seen once. The rearrangement uses TRBV3-1 (or the pseudogene TRBV3-2) and TRBJ2-4; no reliable D call. Sequences were obtained from peripheral blood. The TCR comes from a woman in her 70s with acute or convalescent COVID-19. CDR3 bases: TGTGCCAGCAGCCCAGCCAGACTAGCCAAAAACATTCAGTACTTC. It yields the protein CASSPARLAKNIQYF.